This T cell receptor beta chain was captured by sequencing in a study of cytomegalovirus exposure and HLA in healthy donors. The study's findings and limits: Diagnosis of cytomegalovirus status made by the classifier reportedly showed high specificity and sensitivity. It has been reported that TCR beta sequences accurately predicted the HLA-A and HLA-B alleles of most subjects. Further analysis was carried out later, and it showed several of the most significant clusters appearing linked to common viral pathogens.

PCR used 60 Vbeta primers and 13 Jbeta primers. Produced via immunoSEQ multiplex PCR; TCRdb's table is partial and in-frame only. The table records 160,000 or so clones, roughly four fifths of them present only once. Turning to this clone: Its antigen remains unknown.

Sequenced: PBMCs. The sequence was collected from a middle-aged man in good health and CMV-seropositive.

The CDR3 sequence is CASTPPGQGAGYTF. The DNA for the CDR3 is TGTGCCAGCACCCCTCCGGGACAGGGGGCTGGCTACACCTTC. The chain has TRBV28 and TRBJ1-2; TRBD1 aligns across 12 bases. The V and J ends lost 7 bases and 7 bases, in that order; junction bases with no gene match: 7. This CDR3 has 14 amino acids. Germline lookup yields CDR1 MDHEN and CDR2 SYDVKM.